Shown below are 32 T cell receptor beta chains from a single sample sequenced in a study of blood T cell repertoires in COVID-19. Only in-frame clones appear in the TCRdb table, and some are missing; sequencing was by immunoSEQ multiplex PCR. Found here are tens of thousands of clones, 88% of them singletons; the top ten hold about 5%. Specimen: peripheral blood. Source of these receptors: a human donor in a cohort sampled during active COVID-19.

The chain recombines TRBV7-9 with TRBJ2-7; 13 positions agree with TRBD2. Germline trimming cut 5 bases from V and 5 bases from J; bases unmatched to any gene: 6. Germline CDR1 reads SEHNR; CDR2 reads FQNEAQ (reference sequence). The CDR3 is made up of 15 amino acids. The CDR3 loop reads CASSQGLAGADEQYF. CDR3 DNA sequence: TGTGCCAGCAGCCAAGGACTAGCGGGGGCCGACGAGCAGTACTTC.

The gene calls are TRBV9 and TRBJ2-3; D is undetermined. Trimming removed 2 bases from V and 2 bases from J, with 9 bases in between. The CDR3 contains 14 residues. The germline gives CDR1 SGDLS, CDR2 YYNGEE. The DNA of the CDR3 is TGTGCCAGCAGCGTTTTGCAGTCCACAGATACGCAGTATTTT. Encoded protein: CASSVLQSTDTQYF.

The V and J genes are TRBV2 and TRBJ2-3; 7 bases are a match to TRBD1. CDR1 SNHLY and CDR2 FYNNEI come from the germline V gene. The CDR3 runs to 14 residues. The junction had 11 bases not matched to a gene; V was cut back by 8 bases and J by 6 bases. The CDR3 loop reads CASLRQGTGDTQYF. The CDR3 region has the DNA TGTGCCAGCTTACGACAGGGAACCGGTGATACGCAGTATTTT.

The chain recombines TRBV2 with TRBJ2-7; weak D call: TRBD2 (6 bases). Trimming removed 7 bases from V and 7 bases from J, with 17 bases in between. The CDR3 extends over 13 amino acids. In germline, CDR1 is SNHLY, CDR2 FYNNEI. The CDR3 nucleotides read TGTGCCAGCAACGGAGGAGGGCCGTTTGAGCAGTACTTC. It is translated as CASNGGGPFEQYF.

The chain employs TRBV7-9 and TRBJ2-3; the D gene is possibly TRBD1 (5 bases). Germline V gene lookup returns CDR1 SEHNR and CDR2 FQNEAQ (reference sequence). The CDR3 loop spans 13 amino acids. Trimming took off 3 bases at V and 4 bases at J, with 8 bases between the two ends. This chain's CDR3 is CASSFQGADTQYF. CDR3 nucleotide sequence: TGTGCCAGCAGCTTTCAGGGCGCAGATACGCAGTATTTT.

This clone was detected a few times. The chain employs TRBV3-1 (or the pseudogene TRBV3-2) and TRBJ2-7; TRBD2 matches 8 bases. With V trimmed by 1 base and J by 7 bases, 6 bases remained unmatched. The CDR3 is 14 amino acids. Germline V lookup: CDR1 LGHDT, CDR2 YNNKEL (reference sequence). This CDR3 is CASSQGGLGLEQYF. In nucleotides, the CDR3 is TGTGCCAGCAGCCAAGGGGGACTAGGGCTGGAGCAGTACTTC.

Of note for this clone: Mismatch with germline at one junction end may stem from a read error. This rearrangement joins TRBV10-3 to TRBJ2-7; 9 nucleotides agree with TRBD2. This CDR3 contains 15 residues. Germline CDR1 and CDR2: ENHRY and SYGVKD. CDR3 coding DNA: TGTGCCATCAGCGCCGTAGGACTAGCGCTTTACGGGCAGTACTTC. Protein sequence: CAISAVGLALYGQYF.

CDR3 region: CASSLTVAGADSYEQYF. The DNA of the CDR3 is TGTGCCAGCAGCTTAACGGTGGCAGGTGCAGACTCCTACGAGCAGTACTTC. This chain links TRBV7-3 with TRBJ2-7; D gene unclear. Per germline, CDR1 SGHTA and CDR2 FQGTGA. The CDR3 has 17 residues. Trimming left V 0 bases short and J 0 bases short, with 15 bases between.

The J gene is TRBJ2-2, the V gene TRBV11-2, with unresolved D. CDR3 size: 14 residues. V dropped 2 bases and J dropped 3 bases, with 7 bases sitting between them. The germline CDR1 and CDR2 sequences are SGHAT and FQNNGV. In DNA, the CDR3 is TGTGCCAGCAGCTTACTATCTTACACCGGGGAGCTGTTTTTT. This translates into CASSLLSYTGELFF.

The chain employs TRBV30 and TRBJ2-7; 9 bases line up with TRBD2. Germline values: CDR1 GTSNPN, CDR2 SVGIG (reference sequence). This CDR3 region has 13 residues. V shed 8 bases, J shed 3 bases, and the junction held 8 bases outside the gene matches. The CDR3 loop reads CAGGTSSVYEQYF. The CDR3 DNA reads TGTGCCGGAGGGACTAGCTCAGTCTACGAGCAGTACTTC. Complete variable domain (other parts from reference TRBV30 and TRBJ2-7): SQTIHQWPATLVQPVGSPLSLECTVEGTSNPNLYWYRQAAGRGLQLLFYSVGIGQISSEVPQNLSASRPQDRQFILSSKKLLLSDSGFYLCAGGTSSVYEQYFGPGTRLTVT.

In this sample, this clone turned up a few times. The chain carries TRBV4-3 and TRBJ2-5; weak D call: TRBD2 (5 bases). V was pared by 0 bases and J by 4 bases, with 9 bases between. Looked up from germline, CDR1 is LGHNA and CDR2 is YSLEER. The CDR3 extends over 14 amino acids. The CDR3 spells CASSQDRSGETQYF. The CDR3 DNA sequence: TGCGCCAGCAGCCAAGATAGGAGCGGAGAGACCCAGTACTTC.

V gene TRBV18 combines with J gene TRBJ2-7; TRBD2 matches at 7 bases. CDR1 and CDR2 (germline): KGHSH, LQKENI. V trimming: 1 base; J trimming: 3 bases; junction bases outside the gene matches: 0. CDR3 length: 13 amino acids. CDR3 bases: TGTGCCAGCTCACCACGCGGGGGCTACGAGCAGTACTTC. Translated: CASSPRGGYEQYF.

The chain couples TRBV29-1 to TRBJ2-1; 10 bases are a match to TRBD2. This CDR3 is 14 amino acids long. Germline V gene data show CDR1 as SQVTM and CDR2 as ANQGSEA. Germline trimming cut 6 bases from V and 3 bases from J; bases unmatched to any gene: 5. CDR3 bases: TGCAGCGTAGCTAGCGGGGGACTCTACAATGAGCAGTTCTTC. Its translation: CSVASGGLYNEQFF.

The chain uses TRBV27 and TRBJ2-5; TRBD1 matches 11 bases. The CDR3 has 15 amino acids. Unmatched junction bases numbered 7, after V lost 7 bases and J lost 3 bases. The germline CDR1 and CDR2 sequences are MNHEY and SMNVEV (reference sequence). CDR3 sequence: CASKKDRGREETQYF. CDR3 sequence (DNA): TGTGCCAGCAAAAAGGACAGGGGGCGAGAAGAGACCCAGTACTTC.

This clone came up a few times. Written as DNA, the CDR3 is TGTGCCAGCAGTTATTTGCTTGGACTTCCCACAGATACGCAGTATTTT. It encodes CASSYLLGLPTDTQYF. The genes are TRBV28 and TRBJ2-3, with D perhaps matching TRBD2 (5 bases). Trimming shortened V by 4 bases and J by 2 bases, and 16 bases separated the two germline ends. CDR3 length: 16 amino acids. Germline CDR1 and CDR2: MDHEN and SYDVKM.

The chain couples TRBV21-1 to TRBJ1-2. TRBV21-1 is a recognized pseudogene. The CDR3 contains 14 residues. The DNA for the CDR3 is TGTGCCAGCAGCAGGAGACCTATGGCCGGTGGCTACACCTTC. It encodes CASSRRPMAGGYTF.

The chain recombines TRBV18 with TRBJ1-1; 9 bases match TRBD1. The junction had 5 bases not matched to a gene; V was cut back by 6 bases and J by 0 bases. CDR3 length equals 15 residues. Germline CDR1 is KGHSH and CDR2 is LQKENI. Here the CDR3 reads CASSQQGALNTEAFF. CDR3 sequence (DNA): TGTGCCAGCTCGCAACAGGGGGCTCTGAACACTGAAGCTTTCTTT. The full variable domain, rest sourced from reference TRBV18 and TRBJ1-1, is NAGVMQNPRHLVRRRGQEARLRCSPMKGHSHVYWYRQLPEEGLKFMVYLQKENIIDESGMPKERFSAEFPKEGPSILRIQQVVRGDSAAYFCASSQQGALNTEAFFGQGTRLTVV.

The genes are TRBV10-3 and TRBJ1-1; D is uncertain. Germline V gene sequence: CDR1 ENHRY, CDR2 SYGVKD. Trimming removed 3 bases at V and 2 bases at J, with 7 bases between. This CDR3 has 13 residues. The CDR3 sequence is CAISERTNTEAFF. The CDR3 DNA sequence: TGTGCCATCAGTGAACGCACTAACACTGAAGCTTTCTTT.

V and J are TRBV30 and TRBJ1-5; D remains ambiguous. The CDR3 loop spans 14 amino acids. V was trimmed by 2 bases and J by 0 bases, leaving 8 bases between them. Germline CDR1 and CDR2: GTSNPN and SVGIG (reference sequence). CDR3 DNA sequence: TGTGCCTGGAGTCAGGCTTATAGCAATCAGCCCCAGCATTTT. Translating gives CAWSQAYSNQPQHF.

The V and J genes are TRBV28 and TRBJ1-5, with TRBD1 matching over 11 bases. The CDR3 runs to 16 residues. Germline CDR1 is MDHEN and CDR2 is SYDVKM. With 6 bases clipped from V and 6 bases from J, the junction kept 10 bases outside the gene matches. The CDR3 DNA reads TGTGCCAGCAGATTACGGACAGGGGGCCTCGGTCAGCCCCAGCATTTT. Translation: CASRLRTGGLGQPQHF. Looking up the rest from reference TRBV28 and TRBJ1-5 gives the full variable domain: DVKVTQSSRYLVKRTGEKVFLECVQDMDHENMFWYRQDPGLGLRLIYFSYDVKMKEKGDIPEGYSVSREKKERFSLILESASTNQTSMYLCASRLRTGGLGQPQHFGDGTRLSIL.

This chain connects TRBV28 to TRBJ2-3; TRBD1 is a possible D gene (5 bases). This CDR3 contains 11 residues. V lost 10 bases to trimming and J lost 5 bases, with 10 bases between them. The germline V gene has CDR1 MDHEN and CDR2 SYDVKM. The CDR3 DNA is TGTGCCACCTCCGACAGAGATACGCAGTATTTT. Its translation is CATSDRDTQYF.

This chain connects TRBV28 to TRBJ2-7; 7 bases fit TRBD1. This CDR3 comprises 14 residues. Germline V gene sequence: CDR1 MDHEN, CDR2 SYDVKM. J gave up 1 base and V 8 bases, and 8 bases lay outside the gene matches. CDR3 sequence (DNA): TGTGCCAGCGTGCCCGGGACAGCATCCTACGAGCAGTACTTC. Translating gives CASVPGTASYEQYF.

This chain links TRBV15 with TRBJ1-2, with TRBD1 matching 9 bases. The J segment lost 6 bases and the V segment lost 1 base, leaving 3 bases of the junction unmatched. The CDR3 runs 14 residues. Germline lookup yields CDR1 LNHNV and CDR2 YYDKDF (reference sequence). CDR3 in amino acids: CATSRGGTGNGYTF. CDR3 bases: TGTGCCACCAGCAGAGGCGGGACAGGGAATGGCTACACCTTC. The full variable domain, completed using reference TRBV15 and TRBJ1-2, is DAMVIQNPRYQVTQFGKPVTLSCSQTLNHNVMYWYQQKSSQAPKLLFHYYDKDFNNEADTPDNFQSRRPNTSFCFLDIRSPGLGDTAMYLCATSRGGTGNGYTFGSGTRLTVV.

The chain uses TRBV5-8 and TRBJ2-3, with 8 bases matching TRBD1. The CDR3 covers 17 residues. Germline CDR1 is SGHTS and CDR2 is YDEGEE. V was pared by 1 base and J by 3 bases, with 10 bases of the junction left unmatched. This chain's CDR3 is CASSLPLTGVFTDTQYF. The CDR3 nucleotides are TGTGCCAGCAGCTTGCCCCTGACAGGGGTTTTTACAGATACGCAGTATTTT.

V gene TRBV5-5 combines with J gene TRBJ1-3; weak D call: TRBD1 (5 bases). CDR3 length equals 13 residues. V lost 1 base, J lost 9 bases, and 11 bases lay in between. CDR1 is SGHKS, CDR2 YYEKEE, per germline (reference sequence). The chain's CDR3 is CASSLRGSPTIYF. The CDR3 nucleotides read TGTGCCAGCAGCTTGAGGGGATCCCCCACCATATATTTT.

The CDR3 protein is CASSDGTTNTGELFF. DNA of the CDR3: TGTGCCAGCAGTGATGGGACAACGAACACCGGGGAGCTGTTTTTT. The genes are TRBV6-1 and TRBJ2-2, with TRBD1 as a possible D gene (6 bases). V was cut by 3 bases and J by 0 bases, with 8 bases left in between. The germline CDR1 and CDR2 sequences are MNHNS and SASEGT. The CDR3 has 15 residues.

This clone showed up just a few times. This chain joins TRBV2 and TRBJ1-6, with 11 bases aligning to TRBD1. Germline CDR1 and CDR2: SNHLY and FYNNEI. This CDR3 comprises 13 residues. J gave up 8 bases and V 11 bases, and 5 bases lay outside the gene matches. The CDR3 sequence: CAGGDRGYSPLHF. In DNA form, the CDR3 reads TGTGCCGGCGGGGACAGGGGGTATTCACCCCTCCACTTT.

J is TRBJ2-5 and V is TRBV5-4, with D perhaps TRBD1 (6 bases). Germline V gene sequence: CDR1 SGHNT, CDR2 YYREEE (reference sequence). V lost 4 bases and J 7 bases, leaving 20 bases between the germline ends. This CDR3 comprises 15 residues. The CDR3 DNA is TGTGCCAGCAGCCAAAAACAGGGAAGTAAAGGGACCCAGTACTTC. As protein: CASSQKQGSKGTQYF.

This sequence joins TRBV27 and TRBJ1-2, with a possible D match to TRBD1 (6 bases). V shed 5 bases and J shed 7 bases, with 17 bases lying between them. This CDR3 spans 14 amino acids. Per germline, CDR1 MNHEY and CDR2 SMNVEV (reference sequence). CDR3 sequence reads: CASSPDRWFSGYTF. The CDR3 DNA follows: TGTGCCAGCAGTCCTGACAGGTGGTTCTCTGGCTACACCTTC.

This chain uses TRBV5-1 with TRBJ1-2, with 8 bases aligning to TRBD1. Germline CDR1 and CDR2: SGHRS and YFSETQ. The CDR3 has 15 amino acids. The J segment lost 8 bases and the V segment lost 4 bases, leaving 13 bases of the junction unmatched. CDR3 sequence reads: CASSPGQGREEGYTF. CDR3 in DNA: TGCGCCAGCAGCCCCGGACAGGGACGAGAGGAGGGCTACACCTTC.

V gene TRBV27 combines with J gene TRBJ2-1; 8 bases are shared with TRBD2. Germline V gives CDR1 MNHEY, CDR2 SMNVEV (reference sequence). The trim removed 7 bases at V and 3 bases at J, leaving 8 bases unmatched. The CDR3 runs to 15 residues. The CDR3 sequence: CASNMLAGNYNEQFF. The CDR3 DNA is TGTGCCAGCAATATGCTAGCGGGCAACTACAATGAGCAGTTCTTC.

Concerning this clone: At one end, the junction sequence differs from germline, possibly due to a read error. This chain uses TRBV11-3 with TRBJ2-3, with D possibly being TRBD2 (6 bases). The CDR3 sequence is 13 residues long. CDR1 and CDR2 (germline): SGHNT, YENEEA. The CDR3 sequence: CAGSPGRTDTQYF. CDR3 DNA: TGTGCCGGCAGCCCGGGGAGGACAGATACGCAGTATTTT.